Listed here are 10 T cell receptor beta chains from one sample, sequenced in a study of blood T cell repertoires in COVID-19. The method was immunoSEQ multiplex PCR; TCRdb's version includes in-frame clones alone and lacks a portion of them. The repertoire has 300,000 to 400,000 clones, 80% to 90% of them found once; the top ten carry 7% to 7.5%. Material: peripheral blood. The receptors come from a woman aged 55 to 70 with COVID-19, enrolled during active disease.

The J gene is TRBJ2-2, the V gene TRBV3-1 (or the pseudogene TRBV3-2); 8 positions match TRBD1. Germline-derived CDR1 and CDR2 are LGHDT and YNNKEL (reference sequence). CDR3 length: 15 amino acids. Germline trimming cut 4 bases from V and 7 bases from J; bases unmatched to any gene: 8. This CDR3 is CASSPRTGQSGELFF. CDR3 nucleotides: TGTGCCAGCAGCCCTCGGACAGGGCAAAGCGGGGAGCTGTTTTTT.

CDR3 sequence (DNA): TGTGCCAGCTCACGAAGAGCAGGACAGGGGGCGGAAGGCTACACCTTC. Its translation is CASSRRAGQGAEGYTF. The rearrangement joins TRBV18 to TRBJ1-2; 11 bases map to TRBD1. Germline V gene lookup returns CDR1 KGHSH and CDR2 LQKENI. The CDR3 sequence is 16 residues long. Unmatched junction bases numbered 12, after V lost 4 bases and J lost 8 bases.

The V call is TRBV2, the J call TRBJ1-1; D gene ambiguous. The CDR3 extends over 14 amino acids. Trimming pared 5 bases from V and 0 bases from J, leaving 10 bases between. Germline CDR1 is SNHLY and CDR2 is FYNNEI. The CDR3 region is CASSSGRMNTEAFF. The CDR3 nucleotides are TGTGCCAGCAGTTCGGGTCGGATGAACACTGAAGCTTTCTTT.

About this clone itself: Other DNA variants within this sample encode the same CDR3. V gene TRBV30 combines with J gene TRBJ1-1, with 7 nucleotides matching TRBD1. V was clipped by 2 bases and J by 3 bases; unmatched bases: 3. Per germline, CDR1 GTSNPN and CDR2 SVGIG (reference sequence). This CDR3 has 13 amino acids. CDR3 in amino acids: CAWSTQGDTEAFF. As DNA, the CDR3 is TGTGCCTGGAGTACTCAGGGGGACACTGAAGCTTTCTTT.

This clone was seen a handful of times. The chain employs TRBV27 and TRBJ1-1, with TRBD1 identical over 7 bases. V was clipped by 4 bases and J by 5 bases; unmatched bases: 4. The CDR3 length is 13 residues. The germline V gene has CDR1 MNHEY and CDR2 SMNVEV (reference sequence). The DNA of the CDR3 is TGTGCCAGCAGTTGGAGGGGGCAAACTGAAGCTTTCTTT. It translates to CASSWRGQTEAFF.

This chain connects TRBV30 to TRBJ2-4, with TRBD2 matching 7 bases. This CDR3 is built from 14 residues. V was clipped by 0 bases and J by 7 bases; unmatched bases: 6. Germline V gives CDR1 GTSNPN, CDR2 SVGIG (reference sequence). CDR3 sequence (DNA): TGTGCCTGGAGTGTAGGGACTATAAACAACATTCAGTACTTC. This codes for CAWSVGTINNIQYF.

The V gene is TRBV19, the J gene TRBJ1-5, with D uncertain. CDR1 and CDR2 from the germline V gene are LNHDA and SQIVND (reference sequence). V lost 7 bases and J 0 bases, leaving 19 bases between the germline ends. The CDR3 covers 17 residues. The CDR3, as DNA: TGTGCCAGTACCTTTCGGGGAAACAGCTATAGCAATCAGCCCCAGCATTTT. This gives the protein CASTFRGNSYSNQPQHF.

The gene calls are TRBV13 and TRBJ2-5; TRBD1 matches at 7 bases. Germline-derived CDR1 and CDR2 are PRHDT and FYEKMQ (reference sequence). This CDR3 is built from 15 residues. Germline trimming cut 5 bases from V and 1 base from J; bases unmatched to any gene: 7. The CDR3 here is CASSELGGLQETQYF. The CDR3 nucleotides read TGTGCCAGCAGCGAACTAGGGGGCCTCCAAGAGACCCAGTACTTC.

The chain combines TRBV9 with TRBJ1-2; D not certain. V lost 4 bases and J 3 bases, leaving 7 bases between the germline ends. In germline, CDR1 is SGDLS, CDR2 YYNGEE. The CDR3 spans 12 residues. As DNA, the CDR3 is TGTGCCAGCAGCCAGATCCACTATGGCTACACCTTC. Protein: CASSQIHYGYTF. Filled out from reference TRBV9 and TRBJ1-2, the complete variable domain reads DSGVTQTPKHLITATGQRVTLRCSPRSGDLSVYWYQQSLDQGLQFLIQYYNGEERAKGNILERFSAQQFPDLHSELNLSSLELGDSALYFCASSQIHYGYTFGSGTRLTVV.

The chain joins TRBV18 to TRBJ1-2, with a tentative D call TRBD1 (5 bases). The V end lost 0 bases, the J end lost 3 bases, and 8 bases lay between the germline ends. The CDR3 spans 14 residues. Germline V lookup: CDR1 KGHSH, CDR2 LQKENI. The CDR3 is CASSPPLRDYGYTF. DNA of the CDR3: TGTGCCAGCTCACCACCACTCAGGGACTATGGCTACACCTTC.